The 30 T cell receptor beta chains listed next were all sequenced from one sample in a study of cytomegalovirus exposure and HLA in healthy donors. The PCR employed 60 Vbeta primers together with 13 Jbeta primers. Data came from immunoSEQ multiplex PCR; TCRdb stores just in-frame clones and leaves some out. The sample includes tens of thousands of clones, around 83% of them seen just once. The sequenced material came from PBMCs. The receptors were sampled from a man between 65 and 85 years old in good health and CMV-seropositive.

The chain employs TRBV5-4 and TRBJ1-3; unclear D gene. Trimming stripped 1 base from V and 1 base from J, with 6 bases between. From germline, CDR1 is SGHNT and CDR2 YYREEE (reference sequence). This CDR3 region has 14 residues. The CDR3 sequence: CASSLSGSGNTIYF. The DNA for the CDR3 is TGTGCCAGCAGCTTGTCGGGATCTGGAAACACCATATATTTT.

The chain joins TRBV5-4 to TRBJ2-7; D might be TRBD2 (5 bases). The CDR3 is 15 residues long. Trimming removed 5 bases from V and 0 bases from J, with 15 bases in between. Germline V gene sequence: CDR1 SGHNT, CDR2 YYREEE (reference sequence). CDR3 nucleotide sequence: TGTGCCAGCAGTCCCGGACTGGAGAACTCCTACGAGCAGTACTTC. This sequence encodes CASSPGLENSYEQYF.

The gene calls are TRBV4-1 and TRBJ1-4; D is perhaps TRBD1 (6 bases). The CDR3 contains 14 residues. V lost 1 base to trimming and J lost 8 bases, with 11 bases between them. Germline V lookup: CDR1 MGHRA, CDR2 YSYEKL. The CDR3 spells CASSQVGQGEKLFF. In DNA, the CDR3 is TGCGCCAGCAGCCAAGTGGGGCAGGGGGAAAAACTGTTTTTT.

This clone has just one count. The chain employs TRBV18 and TRBJ1-1, with D possibly matching TRBD1 (6 bases). Germline V lookup: CDR1 KGHSH, CDR2 LQKENI. Between the trimmed V and J ends, which lost 3 bases and 4 bases, there was a span of 18 bases. This CDR3 region has 16 residues. The CDR3 region is CASSPSDRYPGTEAFF. In nucleotides, the CDR3 is TGTGCCAGCTCACCTAGTGACAGGTACCCGGGCACTGAAGCTTTCTTT.

CDR3 coding DNA: TGCGCCAGCAGAACCGGGACAGGGGTCTACGAGCAGTACTTC. It specifies CASRTGTGVYEQYF. The chain recombines TRBV5-1 with TRBJ2-7, with TRBD1 matching over 10 bases. This CDR3 spans 14 amino acids. Germline V gene lookup returns CDR1 SGHRS and CDR2 YFSETQ. V dropped 5 bases and J dropped 3; count of bases not matched to a gene: 5.

The table lists this clone with a few counts. The V and J genes are TRBV19 and TRBJ2-7; no firm D call. V was clipped by 0 bases and J by 7 bases, with 19 bases between them. The CDR3 loop spans 16 amino acids. The germline CDR1 and CDR2 sequences are LNHDA and SQIVND (reference sequence). The CDR3 loop is CASSIDPGSPLDEQYF. In DNA form, the CDR3 reads TGTGCCAGTAGTATAGATCCAGGCAGCCCCTTGGATGAGCAGTACTTC.

The gene calls are TRBV4-2 and TRBJ2-3; 10 bases map to TRBD2. J was trimmed by 2 bases and V by 0 bases; bases with no gene match: 5. CDR3 size: 17 residues. Germline CDR1 and CDR2: LGHNA and YNFKEQ. For the CDR3, the DNA is TGTGCCAGCAGCCAAGAGGTCACTAGCGGGGCCACAGATACGCAGTATTTT. It is translated as CASSQEVTSGATDTQYF.

The CDR3 protein is CASSPPGAETQYF. In DNA form, the CDR3 reads TGTGCCAGCAGTCCGCCAGGGGCAGAGACCCAGTACTTC. The chain couples TRBV28 to TRBJ2-5; D might be TRBD1 (6 bases). Germline CDR1 reads MDHEN; CDR2 reads SYDVKM. Trimming left V 5 bases short and J 4 bases short, with 11 bases between. CDR3 size: 13 residues.

This sequence joins TRBV11-2 and TRBJ2-7, with 11 bases aligning to TRBD2. The CDR3 is made up of 14 amino acids. Trimming at V came to 5 bases and at J to 6 bases, leaving 6 bases not matched to a gene. Per germline, CDR1 SGHAT and CDR2 FQNNGV. The CDR3 spells CASSGPGLAAEQYF. The DNA of the CDR3 is TGTGCCAGCAGCGGCCCGGGACTAGCGGCCGAGCAGTACTTC.

V is TRBV19 and J is TRBJ2-2; TRBD2 aligns across 12 bases. J lost 5 bases, V lost 4 bases, and 2 bases had no gene match. Germline CDR1 and CDR2: LNHDA and SQIVND (reference sequence). The CDR3 spans 15 residues. As DNA, the CDR3 is TGTGCCAGTAGTACACTAGCGGGAGGAACCGGGGAGCTGTTTTTT. Amino acid sequence: CASSTLAGGTGELFF.

This chain connects TRBV7-9 to TRBJ1-2, with a weak D call TRBD1 (6 bases). V was cut by 0 bases and J by 2 bases, with 10 bases left in between. The germline V gene has CDR1 SEHNR and CDR2 FQNEAQ (reference sequence). The CDR3 runs 15 residues. This CDR3 is CASSLAGTRNYGYTF. The CDR3 nucleotides read TGTGCCAGCAGCTTAGCGGGGACACGGAACTATGGCTACACCTTC.

Written as DNA, the CDR3 is TGTGCCAGCAGTTTGAACAGGGATAGGGCCCAGCATTTT. It translates to CASSLNRDRAQHF. This chain connects TRBV27 to TRBJ1-5; perhaps TRBD1 as D (6 bases). CDR1 and CDR2 from the germline V gene are MNHEY and SMNVEV (reference sequence). The V and J ends lost 3 bases and 11 bases respectively, with 14 bases between them. This CDR3 comprises 13 residues.

This chain links TRBV11-2 with TRBJ1-2; D is unresolved. In germline, CDR1 is SGHAT, CDR2 FQNNGV. V lost 6 bases to trimming and J lost 2 bases, with 16 bases between them. The CDR3 is 15 residues long. The CDR3 here is CASSPNLGLNYGYTF. The CDR3 nucleotides read TGTGCCAGCAGTCCGAATCTTGGCCTCAACTATGGCTACACCTTC.

The CDR3 bases are TGTGCCAGCAGTGTTAACTCGATTGGGGGGACAGGGGTGTATCAGCCCCAGCATTTT. This translates into CASSVNSIGGTGVYQPQHF. The chain uses TRBV6-1 and TRBJ1-5, with 10 bases aligning to TRBD1. V shed 4 bases and J 5 bases; nucleotides not matched to a gene: 17. Per germline, CDR1 MNHNS and CDR2 SASEGT. The CDR3 sequence is 19 residues long.

The rearrangement joins TRBV29-1 to TRBJ2-5, with 9 positions matching TRBD1. With the DNA end fitting TRBJ2-7 better, the J assignment may be wrong. The length of the CDR3 is 12 residues. Per the germline V gene, CDR1 is SQVTM and CDR2 is ANQGSEA. CDR3 in DNA: TGCAGCGGCGGACAGGGGATCTACGAGCAGTACTTC. Protein sequence: CSGGQGIYEQYF.

The V gene is TRBV5-6, the J gene TRBJ2-7, with TRBD2 matching 9 bases. The CDR3 is 16 residues long. Germline V gene lookup returns CDR1 SGHDT and CDR2 YYEEEE. V dropped 4 bases and J dropped 3; count of bases not matched to a gene: 11. The CDR3 nucleotides read TGTGCCAGCAGCCGCAATCCTAGCGGGGCCATCTACGAGCAGTACTTC. This codes for CASSRNPSGAIYEQYF. Using reference TRBV5-6 and TRBJ2-7 for the parts outside the CDR3, the full variable domain is DAGVTQSPTHLIKTRGQQVTLRCSPKSGHDTVSWYQQALGQGPQFIFQYYEEEERQRGNFPDRFSGHQFPNYSSELNVNALLLGDSALYLCASSRNPSGAIYEQYFGPGTRLTVT.

The rearrangement uses TRBV5-4 and TRBJ2-5; the match to TRBD1 covers 9 bases. V lost 6 bases, J lost 5 bases, and 8 bases stayed unmatched. The CDR3 runs to 14 residues. The germline gives CDR1 SGHNT, CDR2 YYREEE (reference sequence). CDR3 coding DNA: TGTGCCAGCACCTTACAGGGGGCGAGGGAGACCCAGTACTTC. Translated: CASTLQGARETQYF.

The chain is built from TRBV11-2 and TRBJ1-5, with D perhaps TRBD1 (6 bases). This CDR3 has 15 residues. The germline V gene encodes CDR1 SGHAT and CDR2 FQNNGV. Deletions cut 5 bases from V and 0 bases from J, with 11 bases between. This chain's CDR3 is CASSPGTSSNQPQHF. CDR3 DNA sequence: TGTGCCAGCAGCCCCGGGACAAGTAGCAATCAGCCCCAGCATTTT.

About this clone itself: Different DNA sequences within this sample yield the same CDR3. The chain combines TRBV5-1 with TRBJ2-3; D is perhaps TRBD2 (5 bases). In germline, CDR1 is SGHRS, CDR2 YFSETQ. CDR3 length equals 14 residues. Between the trimmed V and J ends, which lost 0 bases and 2 bases, there was a span of 7 bases. The CDR3 DNA reads as TGCGCCAGCAGCTTGGGGACTTCCACAGATACGCAGTATTTT. Translated, it gives CASSLGTSTDTQYF.

The rearrangement links TRBV9 to TRBJ2-7, with D hard to call. V shed 4 bases and J shed 5 bases, with 13 bases lying between them. CDR3 size: 13 residues. In germline, CDR1 is SGDLS, CDR2 YYNGEE. DNA for the CDR3: TGTGCCAGCAGCCCTCCACATGGCCACGAGCAGTACTTC. Protein sequence: CASSPPHGHEQYF.

V is TRBV29-1 and J is TRBJ2-5; TRBD1 aligns across 11 bases. The V segment lost 6 bases and the J segment 5 bases; nucleotides outside the gene matches: 5. The CDR3 has 13 residues. Germline V lookup: CDR1 SQVTM, CDR2 ANQGSEA. CDR3 DNA: TGCAGCGTGGGAGGGACAGGGGGGGAGACCCAGTACTTC. Its translation: CSVGGTGGETQYF.

This clone was seen a single time. The chain recombines TRBV4-1 with TRBJ2-3; 11 nucleotides agree with TRBD1. The germline CDR1 and CDR2 sequences are MGHRA and YSYEKL. This CDR3 is built from 15 residues. Trimming removed 5 bases from V and 4 bases from J; junction bases left unmatched: 5. Here the CDR3 reads CASSTPGQGADTQYF. In DNA form, the CDR3 reads TGCGCCAGCAGCACTCCGGGACAGGGGGCAGATACGCAGTATTTT.

This clone was counted between two and nine times. The CDR3 sequence: CASSRGQGPNQPQHF. The CDR3 DNA is TGTGCCAGCAGCCGGGGACAGGGACCGAATCAGCCCCAGCATTTT. The genes are TRBV11-2 and TRBJ1-5, with 9 bases lining up with TRBD1. V dropped 5 bases and J dropped 4; count of bases not matched to a gene: 6. Germline CDR1 SGHAT, CDR2 FQNNGV. The CDR3 is 15 residues long. Combining the CDR3 with reference TRBV11-2 and TRBJ1-5 gives the whole variable domain EAGVAQSPRYKIIEKRQSVAFWCNPISGHATLYWYQQILGQGPKLLIQFQNNGVVDDSQLPKDRFSAERLKGVDSTLKIQPAKLEDSAVYLCASSRGQGPNQPQHFGDGTRLSIL.

The rearrangement joins TRBV6-6 to TRBJ2-7, with TRBD2 as a possible D gene (5 bases). From germline, CDR1 is MNHNY and CDR2 SVGAGI (reference sequence). The CDR3 spans 14 residues. V gave up 0 bases and J gave up 0 bases, with 6 bases separating them. This CDR3 reads CASSYSTTSYEQYF. In DNA, the CDR3 is TGTGCCAGCAGTTACTCGACTACCTCCTACGAGCAGTACTTC.

The V and J genes are TRBV7-3 and TRBJ2-2; the D is unclear. From germline, CDR1 is SGHTA and CDR2 FQGTGA. This CDR3 contains 13 residues. V lost 4 bases to trimming and J lost 2 bases, with 5 bases between them. The CDR3: CASSSLNTGELFF. The CDR3 coding sequence is TGTGCCAGCAGCTCCTTAAACACCGGGGAGCTGTTTTTT.

The chain has TRBV9 and TRBJ2-7; possibly TRBD2 for D (6 bases). The germline gives CDR1 SGDLS, CDR2 YYNGEE. The CDR3 totals 14 residues. V was shortened by 0 bases and J by 0 bases, with 7 bases between the two germline ends. CDR3 sequence (DNA): TGTGCCAGCAGCGTAGGACTAGGCTCCTACGAGCAGTACTTC. It yields the protein CASSVGLGSYEQYF.

The gene calls are TRBV11-2 and TRBJ1-1; possible D gene TRBD1, 5 bases. CDR3 length: 14 amino acids. V lost 1 base and J 4 bases, leaving 10 bases between the germline ends. Germline V gene lookup returns CDR1 SGHAT and CDR2 FQNNGV. DNA of the CDR3: TGTGCCAGCAGCTTAGCGGGCGGGACCACTGAAGCTTTCTTT. Protein: CASSLAGGTTEAFF.

The rearrangement links TRBV5-1 to TRBJ2-3, with D unclear. The CDR3 is made up of 13 amino acids. V shed 3 bases and J shed 1 base, with 6 bases lying between them. From germline, CDR1 is SGHRS and CDR2 YFSETQ. The CDR3 DNA reads TGCGCCAGCAGCTCGCCGGGCACAGATACGCAGTATTTT. Translating gives CASSSPGTDTQYF.

The CDR3 DNA reads TGTGCCAGCAGCCCAAGAGGGGGGACTAGCGGATCCTACAATGAGCAGTTCTTC. Translated: CASSPRGGTSGSYNEQFF. The chain joins TRBV7-9 to TRBJ2-1, with TRBD2 matching over 11 bases. V shed 5 bases, J shed 1 base, and the junction held 10 bases outside the gene matches. CDR1 SEHNR and CDR2 FQNEAQ come from the germline V gene (reference sequence). The CDR3 is 18 amino acids.

Here the CDR3 reads CASSKGTQPDTQYF. The DNA for the CDR3 is TGTGCCAGCAGCAAAGGGACACAGCCAGATACGCAGTATTTT. V gene TRBV7-9 combines with J gene TRBJ2-3, with D perhaps matching TRBD1 (6 bases). The CDR3 sequence is 14 residues long. Trimming stripped 5 bases from V and 4 bases from J, with 13 bases between. CDR1 SEHNR and CDR2 FQNEAQ come from the germline V gene (reference sequence).